This T cell receptor beta chain emerged from a study of cytomegalovirus exposure and HLA in healthy donors. PCR was performed using 60 Vbeta and 13 Jbeta primers. Method: immunoSEQ multiplex PCR; TCRdb's copy keeps in-frame clones and lacks some. Of more than 200,000 clones listed, about 80% are singletons. V shed 2 bases and J 4 bases; nucleotides not matched to a gene: 7. Germline-derived CDR1 and CDR2 are MNHNY and SVGAGI (reference sequence). The CDR3 extends over 15 amino acids. The rearrangement joins TRBV6-6 to TRBJ1-2; 7 bases match TRBD1. Sample: PBMCs. This clonotype originated in a male donor in good health and CMV-seronegative. The CDR3 nucleotides read TGTGCCAGCAGTTACGGCGACAGGGCCGGCTATGGCTACACCTTC. Protein sequence: CASSYGDRAGYGYTF.